The 15 T cell receptor beta chains listed next were all sequenced from one sample in a study of OX40 agonist ivuxolimab in advanced cancers. Clones were sequenced by immunoSEQ multiplex PCR, and TCRdb holds only the in-frame ones, with some missing. The data contain 60,000 or so clones, 84% of them singletons. Material: CD4+ or CD8+ T cells sorted from blood, obtained in a trial of the OX40 agonist ivuxolimab. The source of these receptors is an adult with an advanced solid tumor such as melanoma, head and neck, liver or kidney cancer.

V is TRBV19 and J is TRBJ2-5; D may be TRBD2 (5 bases). Germline V gives CDR1 LNHDA, CDR2 SQIVND (reference sequence). V was cut by 4 bases and J by 0 bases, with 9 bases left in between. This CDR3 contains 14 residues. The CDR3 nucleotides read TGTGCCAGTAGTAAGGAGCGGTACCAAGAGACCCAGTACTTC. The encoded protein is CASSKERYQETQYF.

The chain employs TRBV5-1 and TRBJ1-2; 11 positions agree with TRBD1. This CDR3 is 14 amino acids long. The germline gives CDR1 SGHRS, CDR2 YFSETQ. The trim removed 4 bases at V and 5 bases at J, leaving 4 bases unmatched. CDR3 sequence: CASSRTGGEYGYTF. CDR3 nucleotides: TGCGCCAGCAGCCGGACAGGGGGCGAGTATGGCTACACCTTC.

The rearrangement links TRBV7-2 to TRBJ1-6; D remains unclear. Germline V gives CDR1 SGHTA, CDR2 FQGNSA. Trimming shortened V by 3 bases and J by 5 bases, and 11 bases separated the two germline ends. The length of the CDR3 is 15 residues. CDR3 DNA: TGTGCCAGCAGCTTCTTACTACGAGATAATTCACCCCTCCACTTT. Encoded protein: CASSFLLRDNSPLHF. The entire variable domain, with the rest obtained from reference TRBV7-2 and TRBJ1-6, is as follows: GAGVSQSPSNKVTEKGKDVELRCDPISGHTALYWYRQSLGQGLEFLIYFQGNSAPDKSGLPSDRFSAERTGGSVSTLTIQRTQQEDSAVYLCASSFLLRDNSPLHFGNGTRLTVT.

The gene calls are TRBV5-4 and TRBJ2-3; D gene unclear. Per the germline V gene, CDR1 is SGHNT and CDR2 is YYREEE (reference sequence). V was shortened by 0 bases and J by 3 bases, with 8 bases between the two germline ends. The CDR3 extends over 14 amino acids. The CDR3 nucleotides are TGTGCCAGCAGCTTGGCAGCGCGGACAGATACGCAGTATTTT. Protein sequence: CASSLAARTDTQYF.

This chain's CDR3 is CASGLRGGSYGYTF. CDR3 sequence (DNA): TGTGCTAGTGGTTTGAGGGGGGGGTCCTATGGCTACACCTTC. This chain uses TRBV12-5 with TRBJ1-2; perhaps TRBD1 as D (6 bases). V was pared by 2 bases and J by 4 bases, with 11 bases between. This CDR3 is built from 14 residues. CDR1 and CDR2 (germline): LGHNT, FRNRAP. Filled out from reference TRBV12-5 and TRBJ1-2, the complete variable domain reads DARVTQTPRHKVTEMGQEVTMRCQPILGHNTVFWYRQTMMQGLELLAYFRNRAPLDDSGMPKDRFSAEMPDATLATLKIQPSEPRDSAVYFCASGLRGGSYGYTFGSGTRLTVV.

The V call is TRBV28, the J call TRBJ1-2; 7 bases are a match to TRBD1. V trimming: 5 bases; J trimming: 1 base; junction bases outside the gene matches: 7. Germline V lookup: CDR1 MDHEN, CDR2 SYDVKM. This CDR3 has 15 amino acids. In DNA, the CDR3 is TGTGCCAGCAGTACCCCGCGACAGGGTAACTATGGCTACACCTTC. As protein: CASSTPRQGNYGYTF.

The CDR3, as DNA: TGCGCCAGCAGCCGGGGGCAGGGTGAGGGCTACACCTTC. It encodes CASSRGQGEGYTF. The chain carries TRBV5-1 and TRBJ1-2; D possibly corresponds to TRBD1 (6 bases). V lost 4 bases and J lost 8, with 15 bases in between. CDR1 and CDR2 from the germline V gene are SGHRS and YFSETQ. The CDR3 length is 13 residues.

V usage is TRBV11-1 and J usage is TRBJ2-7, with 8 bases lining up with TRBD2. The germline gives CDR1 SGHAT, CDR2 FQDESV (reference sequence). Unmatched junction bases numbered 5, after V lost 2 bases and J lost 2 bases. The CDR3 totals 15 residues. CDR3 in amino acids: CASSLSRLATYEQYF. The CDR3 DNA is TGTGCCAGCAGCTTATCGAGACTAGCGACCTACGAGCAGTACTTC.

The genes are TRBV9 and TRBJ2-5; D is perhaps TRBD2 (6 bases). The tail of the sequence fits TRBJ2-7 better, so the J call may be wrong. The germline CDR1 and CDR2 sequences are SGDLS and YYNGEE. The CDR3 runs to 14 residues. This CDR3 reads CASSANPTSSEQYF. As DNA, the CDR3 is TGTGCCAGCAGCGCCAATCCGACTAGTTCCGAGCAGTACTTC.

The rearrangement joins TRBV7-2 to TRBJ2-3; TRBD2 agrees at 9 bases. Germline lookup yields CDR1 SGHTA and CDR2 FQGNSA. Unmatched junction bases numbered 14, after V lost 1 base and J lost 6 bases. This CDR3 is 18 amino acids long. The DNA of the CDR3 is TGTGCCAGCAGCTTAGAGGGGACGGTGGCTAGCGGGGCCGATACGCAGTATTTT. Translation: CASSLEGTVASGADTQYF.

The chain links TRBV23-1 to TRBJ2-1, with D possibly being TRBD1 (5 bases). TRBV23-1 is identified as an open reading frame with a role that is uncertain. This CDR3 has 18 residues. V lost 7 bases and J lost 2, with 24 bases in between. The CDR3 is CASKGRAFSDDTYNEQFF. CDR3 nucleotide sequence: TGCGCCAGCAAGGGCAGGGCTTTCTCGGACGATACCTACAATGAGCAGTTCTTC.

The chain has TRBV30 and TRBJ2-3; D is uncertain. Germline V CDR1 and CDR2: GTSNPN, SVGIG (reference sequence). V was pared by 3 bases and J by 6 bases, with 10 bases between. The CDR3 is made up of 12 amino acids. CDR3 sequence (DNA): TGTGCCTGGAGCGTCTTAGGGGATACGCAGTATTTT. Translating gives CAWSVLGDTQYF.

This sequence joins TRBV5-1 and TRBJ1-1; D is unresolved. The germline CDR1 and CDR2 sequences are SGHRS and YFSETQ. Trimming pared 0 bases from V and 1 base from J, leaving 10 bases between. This CDR3 has 15 residues. The CDR3 nucleotides are TGCGCCAGCAGCTTGGCCAGACTGCAGAACACTGAAGCTTTCTTT. Amino acids: CASSLARLQNTEAFF.

Here the CDR3 reads CASSLVRAWHNEQFF. As DNA, the CDR3 is TGTGCCAGCAGCTTAGTACGGGCTTGGCACAATGAGCAGTTCTTC. The chain employs TRBV7-2 and TRBJ2-1; no reliable D call. The V gene lost 1 base and the J gene lost 5 bases, with 12 bases spanning the gap. This CDR3 comprises 15 residues. Germline CDR1 reads SGHTA; CDR2 reads FQGNSA.

The chain combines TRBV5-1 with TRBJ2-6; D unclear. The CDR3 contains 15 residues. Trimming shortened V by 2 bases and J by 0 bases, and 6 bases separated the two germline ends. CDR1 SGHRS and CDR2 YFSETQ come from the germline V gene. The CDR3 loop reads CASSLGHSGANVLTF. The CDR3 nucleotides are TGCGCCAGCAGCTTAGGCCACTCTGGGGCCAACGTCCTGACTTTC.